This T cell receptor beta chain was sequenced in a study of OX40 agonist ivuxolimab in advanced cancers. Study in general: Dose-escalation patients' cancers were hepatocellular carcinoma, melanoma, renal cell or head and neck cancer. Findings and caveats of the study: At 0.1 to 3.0 mg/kg, CD4+ and CD8+ blood T cells expanded clonally by week 6. In CD8+ T cells, expanded clones were on average more numerous than in CD4+.

Points on this clone: Its antigen is unknown.

The table came from immunoSEQ multiplex PCR; TCRdb's copy has only in-frame clones and leaves some out. This table holds approximately 82,000 clones, roughly 92% found once. CDR3 length: 16 residues. V was shortened by 5 bases and J by 2 bases, with 18 bases between the two germline ends. Per the germline V gene, CDR1 is SGHAT and CDR2 is FQNNGV. The gene calls are TRBV11-2 and TRBJ1-1; D is possibly TRBD1 (5 bases). This TCR was sampled from an adult with an advanced solid tumor such as melanoma, head and neck, liver or kidney cancer. The sample consisted of CD4+ or CD8+ T cells sorted from blood, taken in a trial of the OX40 agonist ivuxolimab. The CDR3 coding sequence is TGTGCCAGCAGCCCTGCTATGGGGGGGGGAAACACTGAAGCTTTCTTT. Its protein is CASSPAMGGGNTEAFF. Full variable domain (outside the CDR3, taken from reference TRBV11-2 and TRBJ1-1): EAGVAQSPRYKIIEKRQSVAFWCNPISGHATLYWYQQILGQGPKLLIQFQNNGVVDDSQLPKDRFSAERLKGVDSTLKIQPAKLEDSAVYLCASSPAMGGGNTEAFFGQGTRLTVV.